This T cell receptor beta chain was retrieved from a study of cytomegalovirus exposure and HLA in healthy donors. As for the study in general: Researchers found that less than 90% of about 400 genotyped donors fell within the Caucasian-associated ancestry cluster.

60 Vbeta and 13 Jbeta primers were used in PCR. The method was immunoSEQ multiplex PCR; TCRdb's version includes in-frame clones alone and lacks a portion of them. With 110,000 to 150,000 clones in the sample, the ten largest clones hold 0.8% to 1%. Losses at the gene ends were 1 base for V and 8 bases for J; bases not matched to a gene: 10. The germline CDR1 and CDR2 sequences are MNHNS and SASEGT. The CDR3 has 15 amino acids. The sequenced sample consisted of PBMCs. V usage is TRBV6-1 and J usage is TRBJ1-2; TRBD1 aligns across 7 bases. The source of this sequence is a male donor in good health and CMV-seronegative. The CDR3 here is CASSEVRAGGEGYTF. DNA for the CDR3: TGTGCCAGCAGTGAAGTACGGGCAGGGGGTGAAGGCTACACCTTC.